This passage covers 23 T cell receptor beta chains from one sample sequenced in a study of shared clonotypes between healthy human individuals. Libraries were prepared by immunoSEQ multiplex PCR; TCRdb keeps only in-frame clonotypes and omits some of them. The sample has a few million clones, approximately 94% seen once. Sequenced material: naive CD4+ T cells sorted from blood. Subset of the sample: CD45RA+ positively selected. The receptor set was obtained from a man between 18 and 29 years old in good health.

The V and J genes are TRBV12-5 and TRBJ2-5; 10 bases align to TRBD1. V lost 6 bases to trimming and J lost 2 bases; unmatched junction nucleotides: 6. There are 15 residues in the CDR3. CDR1 is LGHNT, CDR2 FRNRAP, per germline. The CDR3, as DNA: TGTGCTAGTGGCCCTGACAGGGGGCTACAAGAGACCCAGTACTTC. Amino acid sequence: CASGPDRGLQETQYF.

The V gene is TRBV7-8, the J gene TRBJ2-1; D is possibly TRBD2 (6 bases). V was pared by 5 bases and J by 3 bases, with 17 bases between. This CDR3 contains 16 residues. From germline, CDR1 is SGHVS and CDR2 FQNEAQ. CDR3 DNA sequence: TGTGCCAGCAGCCCCCAGTCGGGACTCCTCTACAATGAGCAGTTCTTC. Translation gives CASSPQSGLLYNEQFF.

In the case of this clone: Distinct nucleotide sequences in the sample also encode this CDR3. The chain uses TRBV7-2 and TRBJ2-5, with TRBD2 matching 10 bases. V lost 2 bases to trimming and J lost 5 bases; unmatched junction nucleotides: 8. This CDR3 is built from 16 residues. In germline, CDR1 is SGHTA, CDR2 FQGNSA. CDR3 amino acids: CASSLRGSGRRETQYF. In nucleotides, the CDR3 is TGTGCCAGCAGCTTACGGGGTAGCGGGAGGAGGGAGACCCAGTACTTC.

Here the CDR3 DNA reads TGTGCCAGCAGCTTGACTAGCGGGACCACCTACGAGCAGTACTTC. It is translated as CASSLTSGTTYEQYF. This chain links TRBV7-2 with TRBJ2-7; 11 positions agree with TRBD2. Germline V lookup: CDR1 SGHTA, CDR2 FQGNSA. The length of the CDR3 is 15 residues. V shed 3 bases and J 2 bases; nucleotides not matched to a gene: 3.

This chain links TRBV2 with TRBJ1-1; TRBD1 aligns across 8 bases. CDR3 size: 13 residues. The V and J ends lost 9 bases and 4 bases, in that order; junction bases with no gene match: 7. The V gene's germline CDR1 is SNHLY and CDR2 FYNNEI. The CDR3 nucleotides are TGTGCCAGGAAAGGGGACAGGAGCACTGAAGCTTTCTTT. Translated: CARKGDRSTEAFF.

The J gene is TRBJ2-3, the V gene TRBV5-1; 7 nucleotides match TRBD2. Germline V gene sequence: CDR1 SGHRS, CDR2 YFSETQ. CDR3 length equals 19 residues. Trimming removed 4 bases from V and 2 bases from J; junction bases left unmatched: 19. CDR3 bases: TGCGCCAGCAGCACCGGTTGGGCCCTGGGGAGGGCGCTCACAGATACGCAGTATTTT. Protein product: CASSTGWALGRALTDTQYF.

The chain employs TRBV2 and TRBJ2-7; the D is unclear. The germline gives CDR1 SNHLY, CDR2 FYNNEI. The CDR3 loop spans 12 amino acids. V lost 6 bases and J lost 3, with 9 bases in between. The CDR3 sequence is CASRLGFYEQYF. The CDR3 region has the DNA TGTGCCAGCAGGCTGGGCTTCTACGAGCAGTACTTC.

The V and J genes are TRBV10-2 and TRBJ2-2, with TRBD1 matching 7 bases. V gave up 4 bases and J gave up 6 bases; unmatched junction bases: 2. Looked up from germline, CDR1 is WSHSY and CDR2 is SAAADI. This CDR3 has 13 amino acids. CDR3 DNA sequence: TGCGCCAGCAGTGCCCAGGGGGCCGGGGAGCTGTTTTTT. It yields the protein CASSAQGAGELFF.

This chain connects TRBV25-1 to TRBJ2-2; TRBD1 might be the D (6 bases). The CDR3 sequence is 15 residues long. Between the trimmed V and J ends, which lost 3 bases and 4 bases, there was a span of 12 bases. Germline V gene data show CDR1 as MGHDK and CDR2 as SYGVNS. The CDR3 region is CASSESRGGTGELFF. The CDR3, as DNA: TGTGCCAGCAGTGAGTCGCGAGGGGGCACCGGGGAGCTGTTTTTT.

This chain connects TRBV6-6 to TRBJ2-2; TRBD1 agrees at 7 bases. Unmatched junction bases numbered 1, after V lost 5 bases and J lost 1 base. The CDR3 runs 14 residues. Germline CDR1 and CDR2: MNHNY and SVGAGI (reference sequence). The CDR3, as DNA: TGTGCCAGCAGTCGGGACAGGAACACCGGGGAGCTGTTTTTT. Translating gives CASSRDRNTGELFF.

Concerning this clone: Other DNA sequences in this sample translate to the same CDR3. V and J are TRBV7-2 and TRBJ2-5; TRBD2 aligns across 11 bases. J gave up 2 bases and V 5 bases, and 7 bases lay outside the gene matches. Germline CDR1 and CDR2: SGHTA and FQGNSA. The CDR3 runs to 16 residues. CDR3 DNA sequence: TGTGCCAGCAGCCCACCGGGACTAGCGGCTCAAGAGACCCAGTACTTC. It specifies CASSPPGLAAQETQYF.

This chain connects TRBV6-5 to TRBJ1-2; tentative D call: TRBD1 (6 bases). Germline CDR1 is MNHEY and CDR2 is SVGAGI. Trimming removed 4 bases at V and 0 bases at J, with 9 bases between. This CDR3 comprises 14 residues. The chain's CDR3 is CASSSGAANYGYTF. CDR3 bases: TGTGCCAGCAGTTCAGGGGCCGCTAACTATGGCTACACCTTC.

J is TRBJ1-3 and V is TRBV2, with D possibly being TRBD1 (5 bases). V was clipped by 6 bases and J by 3 bases, with 15 bases between them. The CDR3 spans 15 residues. Looked up from germline, CDR1 is SNHLY and CDR2 is FYNNEI. CDR3 sequence reads: CASRPTGQIGNTIYF. DNA for the CDR3: TGTGCCAGCAGGCCGACCGGACAAATTGGAAACACCATATATTTT.

This chain joins TRBV4-1 and TRBJ2-7; TRBD1 might be the D (6 bases). Trimming shortened V by 0 bases and J by 4 bases, and 13 bases separated the two germline ends. The CDR3 spans 15 residues. CDR1 is MGHRA and CDR2 is YSYEKL in the germline V gene. The CDR3 DNA sequence: TGCGCCAGCAGCCAAGATTTAGTAGGGGGTTACGAGCAGTACTTC. As protein: CASSQDLVGGYEQYF.

The chain links TRBV5-1 to TRBJ1-1, with D unresolved. Germline assignment: CDR1 SGHRS and CDR2 YFSETQ. V was clipped by 4 bases and J by 6 bases, with 16 bases between them. This CDR3 comprises 14 residues. The DNA of the CDR3 is TGCGCCAGCAGCCTGGGAGGTCCGCTACCTGAAGCTTTCTTT. It encodes CASSLGGPLPEAFF.

The chain recombines TRBV2 with TRBJ2-1, with D perhaps TRBD1 (5 bases). CDR3 length: 15 amino acids. With 5 bases removed from V and 3 bases from J, the gap between germline ends came to 14 bases. CDR1 and CDR2 (germline): SNHLY, FYNNEI. As DNA, the CDR3 is TGTGCCAGCAGTTCCCTAGGGGTGAACTACAATGAGCAGTTCTTC. As protein: CASSSLGVNYNEQFF.

The chain recombines TRBV2 with TRBJ1-4, with 8 bases fitting TRBD1. Trimming removed 5 bases from V and 11 bases from J; junction bases left unmatched: 10. In germline, CDR1 is SNHLY, CDR2 FYNNEI. This CDR3 region has 14 residues. This CDR3 is CASSSGQGGGKLFF. CDR3 sequence (DNA): TGTGCCAGCAGTAGTGGACAGGGAGGAGGGAAACTGTTTTTT.

V usage is TRBV25-1 and J usage is TRBJ2-3, with 7 bases aligning to TRBD2. The CDR3 runs 14 residues. The germline CDR1 and CDR2 sequences are MGHDK and SYGVNS. Unmatched junction bases numbered 6, after V lost 3 bases and J lost 6 bases. CDR3: CASSERGTSDTQYF. The CDR3 DNA reads as TGTGCCAGCAGTGAGCGGGGGACTTCGGATACGCAGTATTTT.

The V call is TRBV5-5, the J call TRBJ2-2, with TRBD2 matching 14 bases. Germline values: CDR1 SGHKS, CDR2 YYEKEE (reference sequence). Germline trimming cut 0 bases from V and 3 bases from J; bases unmatched to any gene: 7. The CDR3 covers 19 residues. The CDR3 nucleotides are TGTGCCAGCAGCTTGGCCCGGACTAGCGGGAGGAGGGACACCGGGGAGCTGTTTTTT. Protein sequence: CASSLARTSGRRDTGELFF.

Details on this clone: Additional DNA sequences in this sample encode the identical CDR3. The chain carries TRBV5-1 and TRBJ2-7; TRBD1 might be the D (6 bases). The CDR3 spans 14 residues. The V end lost 0 bases, the J end lost 4 bases, and 11 bases lay between the germline ends. Germline CDR1 SGHRS, CDR2 YFSETQ. The CDR3 reads CASSLVPGQYEQYF. CDR3 in DNA: TGCGCCAGCAGCTTGGTCCCAGGACAGTACGAGCAGTACTTC.

This chain uses TRBV30 with TRBJ1-5, with 7 positions matching TRBD1. Germline CDR1 reads GTSNPN; CDR2 reads SVGIG (reference sequence). The CDR3 is 14 residues long. The V gene end was trimmed by 0 bases and the J gene end by 9 bases; junction bases not matched to a gene: 8. The CDR3 is CAWSVTGDVGPQHF. The DNA for the CDR3 is TGTGCCTGGAGTGTAACAGGGGACGTAGGGCCCCAGCATTTT.

The chain is built from TRBV9 and TRBJ1-2, with 9 bases lining up with TRBD1. The length of the CDR3 is 15 residues. Looked up from germline, CDR1 is SGDLS and CDR2 is YYNGEE. V gave up 5 bases and J gave up 1 base; unmatched junction bases: 6. CDR3 region: CASRPGQGHNYGYTF. The CDR3, as DNA: TGTGCCAGCAGGCCGGGACAGGGACATAACTATGGCTACACCTTC.

This chain uses TRBV7-9 with TRBJ2-7, with 7 nucleotides matching TRBD1. Losses at the gene ends were 4 bases for V and 2 bases for J; bases not matched to a gene: 8. Looked up from germline, CDR1 is SEHNR and CDR2 is FQNEAQ (reference sequence). The length of the CDR3 is 15 residues. CDR3 sequence reads: CASSSSYRGAYEQYF. The CDR3 coding sequence is TGTGCCAGCAGCTCCAGTTACAGGGGAGCCTACGAGCAGTACTTC.